The 11 T cell receptor beta chains given below trace back to one sample, sequenced in a study of T cell repertoires in cytomegalovirus infection. TCRdb ran MiXCR on the reads and lists one entry per CDR3 protein. The sample has about 140,000 distinct CDR3 sequences, under 8% seen once. The sample taken for sequencing was PBMCs. Receptors were obtained from a human donor in good health (CMV status not recorded). Some clones in this sample may be carry-over from other donors' samples.

This clonotype was recorded at least ten times. V is TRBV29-1 and J is TRBJ1-1, with TRBD1 as a possible D gene (6 bases). In germline, CDR1 is SQVTM, CDR2 ANQGSEA. The length of the CDR3 is 12 residues. Trimming stripped 3 bases from V and 1 base from J, with 6 bases between. The CDR3, as DNA: TGCAGCGTTGAGGGACAGAACACTGAAGCTTTCTTT. Translation: CSVEGQNTEAFF.

This clonotype was detected only a few times. The chain has TRBV7-9 and TRBJ2-7; 7 nucleotides line up with TRBD1. Germline CDR1 and CDR2: SEHNR and FQNEAQ (reference sequence). This CDR3 is 12 amino acids long. The V segment lost 2 bases and the J segment 6 bases; nucleotides outside the gene matches: 1. CDR3 in amino acids: CASSLTGAEQYF. CDR3 bases: TGTGCCAGCAGCTTAACAGGGGCCGAGCAGTACTTC.

This clonotype was recorded many times. V usage is TRBV7-2 and J usage is TRBJ2-7, with D hard to call. Trimming took 1 base from V and 7 from J, leaving 17 bases between them. Germline-derived CDR1 and CDR2 are SGHTA and FQGNSA. CDR3 length: 15 amino acids. CDR3 bases: TGTGCCAGCAGCTTAGGCTCGGAAGCACCTAGGGAGCAGTACTTC. Its protein is CASSLGSEAPREQYF.

This clonotype was detected many times. V usage is TRBV24-1 and J usage is TRBJ2-4; D gene ambiguous. The CDR3 length is 15 residues. The germline CDR1 and CDR2 sequences are KGHDR and SFDVKD. Trimming took off 1 base at V and 1 base at J, with 7 bases between the two ends. CDR3 bases: TGTGCCACCAGTGATTTTCGGCGGGCCAAAAACATTCAGTACTTC. Its protein product is CATSDFRRAKNIQYF.

The rearrangement joins TRBV28 to TRBJ2-1, with D possibly being TRBD1 (6 bases). Germline V gene sequence: CDR1 MDHEN, CDR2 SYDVKM. V was cut by 5 bases and J by 7 bases, with 18 bases left in between. The CDR3 covers 15 residues. CDR3 residues: CASSEPGNRGNEQFF. CDR3 DNA: TGTGCCAGCAGTGAACCGGGCAATAGGGGGAATGAGCAGTTCTTC.

This clonotype was counted at least ten times. The chain recombines TRBV7-2 with TRBJ1-5; the D gene is possibly TRBD1 (5 bases). The CDR3 loop spans 16 amino acids. The V end lost 5 bases, the J end lost 0 bases, and 14 bases lay between the germline ends. Germline-derived CDR1 and CDR2 are SGHTA and FQGNSA. In DNA, the CDR3 is TGTGCCAGCAGCCTATTCAGGCAGGGTAGCAATCAGCCCCAGCATTTT. Translating it yields CASSLFRQGSNQPQHF. The whole variable domain, filled in from reference TRBV7-2 and TRBJ1-5, reads GAGVSQSPSNKVTEKGKDVELRCDPISGHTALYWYRQSLGQGLEFLIYFQGNSAPDKSGLPSDRFSAERTGGSVSTLTIQRTQQEDSAVYLCASSLFRQGSNQPQHFGDGTRLSIL.

This clonotype was observed a handful of times. This chain links TRBV20-1 with TRBJ2-7; D might be TRBD2 (5 bases). Trimming stripped 2 bases from V and 0 bases from J, with 8 bases between. The CDR3 sequence is 13 residues long. Germline CDR1 and CDR2: DFQATT and SNEGSKA (reference sequence). The CDR3 DNA reads TGCAGTGCTAGAACGACTATCTCCTACGAGCAGTACTTC. It translates to CSARTTISYEQYF.

This clonotype was recorded at least ten times. The chain employs TRBV25-1 and TRBJ1-1; TRBD1 agrees at 7 bases. This CDR3 comprises 14 residues. CDR1 MGHDK and CDR2 SYGVNS come from the germline V gene. After removal of 4 bases from V and 0 bases from J, the junction contained 2 bases not matched to a gene. CDR3 loop: CASSGQGLNTEAFF. The CDR3 DNA follows: TGTGCCAGCAGTGGACAGGGCCTGAACACTGAAGCTTTCTTT.

This clonotype was detected ten times or more. This chain joins TRBV6-4 and TRBJ2-1; a possible D gene is TRBD1 (5 bases). The CDR3 runs to 15 residues. Germline loops: CDR1 MRHNA, CDR2 SNTAGT. The germline V and J ends were trimmed by 4 bases and 4 bases, with 14 bases remaining between them. CDR3 region: CASSAGHPTYNEQFF. The CDR3 coding sequence is TGTGCCAGCAGTGCAGGGCACCCCACGTACAATGAGCAGTTCTTC.

This clonotype showed up many times. The V and J genes are TRBV7-2 and TRBJ2-3, with a weak D call TRBD1 (6 bases). CDR3 size: 15 residues. CDR1 SGHTA and CDR2 FQGNSA come from the germline V gene. Trimming stripped 3 bases from V and 5 bases from J, with 15 bases between. The CDR3 is CASSLQGYYKDTQYF. CDR3 coding DNA: TGTGCCAGCAGCTTGCAGGGGTATTACAAAGATACGCAGTATTTT.

The sample holds a few counts of this clonotype. The V call is TRBV5-4, the J call TRBJ2-1; either TRBD1 or TRBD2 may fit D (5 bases each). Germline V lookup: CDR1 SGHNT, CDR2 YYREEE (reference sequence). The CDR3 runs to 15 residues. Trimming took off 4 bases at V and 8 bases at J, with 19 bases between the two ends. CDR3 DNA: TGTGCCAGCAGCGGAACCCGGGGACCATGGGATGAGCAGTTCTTC. This translates into CASSGTRGPWDEQFF.